Included here is one TCR beta chain sequence, with context. Its antigen is undetermined. The sample is drawn from a study of blood T cells in healthy people across ages. General study findings and limits: In these data, TCR beta diversity tracked strongly with naive T cell percentage. A roughly linear fall in TCR beta diversity per million T cells was seen with increasing age. Long-lived donors had more naive CD4+ cells and higher diversity than aged donors.

A second PCR, run for about 6 to 11 cycles, used a sample-barcoded 5' primer plus a J-beta primer mix. No fewer than 2.5 million CDR3-containing paired-end reads came from each sample. TCRdb reprocessed the 5' RACE reads via MiXCR and lists one record per CDR3 protein. Of 700,000 to 900,000 distinct CDR3 sequences in the sample, roughly 50% were seen once. V dropped 8 bases and J dropped 4; count of bases not matched to a gene: 7. This CDR3 has 14 amino acids. Germline V gene sequence: CDR1 MNHEY, CDR2 SVGAGI. The chain couples TRBV6-5 to TRBJ2-1; 8 nucleotides align to TRBD1. The clonotype was recovered from a man aged 80 or over in good health. Sequenced: blood. CDR3 in amino acids: CASHGTGDYNEQFF. CDR3 sequence (DNA): TGTGCCAGCCACGGGACAGGTGATTACAATGAGCAGTTCTTC.